A selection of T cell receptor beta chains follows, all from one sample in a study of blood T cell repertoires in COVID-19. Measured with immunoSEQ multiplex PCR; TCRdb has only the in-frame clones, and not every one. The table records roughly 280,000 clones, roughly 90% of them present only once. Material for sequencing was peripheral blood. These receptors all stem from a woman aged 45-60 years who had recovered from COVID-19. Each CDR3 is given with its conserved first and last residue. The D gene is left open where the match is weak. For some rows the clone size is stated as once, few or many, or as a class when expanded; others skip it.

D: TRBD1; V: TRBV19; size: .; J: TRBJ1-2; DNA: TGTGCCAGTAGTATAGTGGGACAGGGGGATCGCTACACCTTC; CDR3: CASSIVGQGDRYTF
D: .; V: TRBV28; size: .; J: TRBJ2-1; DNA: TGTGCCAGCAGTTTGAACAGCCCCTACAATGAGCAGTTCTTC; CDR3: CASSLNSPYNEQFF
D: TRBD2; V: TRBV11-2; size: .; J: TRBJ2-2; DNA: TGTGCCAGCAGCTATAGCGGGCCCCACACCGGGGAGCTGTTTTTT; CDR3: CASSYSGPHTGELFF
D: .; V: TRBV7-2; size: .; J: TRBJ1-1; DNA: TGTGCCAGCAGCCAAAGACAGACCACCAACACTGAAGCTTTCTTT; CDR3: CASSQRQTTNTEAFF
D: .; V: TRBV12-5; size: .; J: TRBJ2-7; DNA: TGTGCTAGTGGTTTGGTACGGTATAGGAGCTCCTACGAGCAGTACTTC; CDR3: CASGLVRYRSSYEQYF
D: TRBD1; V: TRBV2; size: .; J: TRBJ1-5; DNA: TGTGCCAGCAGGGGGGACAGGGTGGGCAATCAGCCCCAGCATTTT; CDR3: CASRGDRVGNQPQHF
D: .; V: TRBV6-6; size: .; J: TRBJ1-2; DNA: TGTGCCAGCAGTTACTCCCAGGCCTATAACTATGGCTACACCTTC; CDR3: CASSYSQAYNYGYTF
D: TRBD1; V: TRBV6-2/TRBV6-3; size: .; J: TRBJ1-1; DNA: TGTGCCAGCAGTACGGGACAGGGAGAGGCAGCTGAAGCTTTCTTT; CDR3: CASSTGQGEAAEAFF
D: .; V: TRBV7-2; size: .; J: TRBJ1-5; DNA: TGTGCCAGCAGCTTCACGACAGGAAATCAGCCCCAGCATTTT; CDR3: CASSFTTGNQPQHF
D: TRBD1; V: TRBV27; size: .; J: TRBJ1-2; DNA: TGTGCCAGCAGTTCGAACAGGGGCAATGGCTACACCTTC; CDR3: CASSSNRGNGYTF
D: TRBD2; V: TRBV4-3; size: .; J: TRBJ2-1; DNA: TGCGCCAGCAGCCAACCTGGACTAGCGGGAGACATTGAGCAGTTCTTC; CDR3: CASSQPGLAGDIEQFF
D: .; V: TRBV19; size: .; J: TRBJ2-1; DNA: TGTGCCAGTAGTGCGGGGAATGAGCAGTTCTTC; CDR3: CASSAGNEQFF
D: TRBD1; V: TRBV6-5; size: .; J: TRBJ2-7; DNA: TGTGCCAGCAAGGACAGGGCCTTCTACGAGCAGTACTTC; CDR3: CASKDRAFYEQYF
D: TRBD2; V: TRBV23-1; size: once; J: TRBJ2-5; DNA: TGCGCCAGCAGAGGGGCTAGCGGGTACATCCGCCAAGAGACCCAGTACTTC; CDR3: CASRGASGYIRQETQYF
D: .; V: TRBV28; size: .; J: TRBJ1-3; DNA: TGTGCCAGCAGCCGGGGTTACTCTGGAAACACCATATATTTT; CDR3: CASSRGYSGNTIYF
D: TRBD1; V: TRBV7-9; size: .; J: TRBJ1-2; DNA: TGTGCCAGCAGCCCAACAGGGGGCGAAAGGGATGGCTACACCTTC; CDR3: CASSPTGGERDGYTF
D: .; V: TRBV18; size: .; J: TRBJ2-5; DNA: TGTGCCAGCTCACCGCCAGGGGATGAGACCCAGTACTTC; CDR3: CASSPPGDETQYF
D: TRBD1; V: TRBV27; size: .; J: TRBJ1-2; DNA: TGTGCCAGCAGTCCCGGACAGCGCAGGGGGTCCTATGGCTACACCTTC; CDR3: CASSPGQRRGSYGYTF
D: TRBD2; V: TRBV9; size: .; J: TRBJ2-1; DNA: TGTGCCAGCAGCGTTAGCGGGGGTGGGTACAATGAGCAGTTCTTC; CDR3: CASSVSGGGYNEQFF
D: .; V: TRBV9; size: .; J: TRBJ2-3; DNA: TGTGCCAGCAGCGTAGAAGAGGGAGATACGCAGTATTTT; CDR3: CASSVEEGDTQYF
D: TRBD2; V: TRBV5-4; size: once; J: TRBJ2-5; DNA: TGTGCCAGCAGGCCGCACACTGGGACTAGCGGGGAAAAGACCCAGTACTTC; CDR3: CASRPHTGTSGEKTQYF
D: .; V: TRBV27; size: .; J: TRBJ1-2; DNA: TGTGCCAGCAGTTTATCGGGGCTCCCCCGGCGCGAGACCTTC; CDR3: CASSLSGLPRRETF
D: TRBD1; V: TRBV19; size: .; J: TRBJ2-7; DNA: TGTGCCAGTAGTATTGTCCAGGGGGCGGACGAGCAGTACTTC; CDR3: CASSIVQGADEQYF
D: TRBD2; V: TRBV19; size: .; J: TRBJ2-1; DNA: TGTGCCAGTAGTTTAGTGCTAGCGGGGGGAGGGGCCTACAATGAGCAGTTCTTC; CDR3: CASSLVLAGGGAYNEQFF
D: TRBD1; V: TRBV19; size: .; J: TRBJ1-2; DNA: TGTGCCAGTAGTGCCCGTCCCGGGACAGGGGGTGGCTACACCTTC; CDR3: CASSARPGTGGGYTF
D: TRBD2; V: TRBV11-2; size: .; J: TRBJ2-2; DNA: TGTGCCAGCATCTTAGGACTAGCGGAGGCGGCCGGGGAGCTGTTTTTT; CDR3: CASILGLAEAAGELFF
D: TRBD1; V: TRBV4-1; size: once; J: TRBJ1-2; DNA: TGCGCCAGCAGCCAAGACGGACAGGGTAACTATGGCTACACCTTC; CDR3: CASSQDGQGNYGYTF
D: .; V: TRBV5-1; size: .; J: TRBJ2-2; DNA: TGCGCCAGCAGCCCAGACAGCCGGAACACCGGGGAGCTGTTTTTT; CDR3: CASSPDSRNTGELFF
D: .; V: TRBV27; size: once; J: TRBJ2-1; DNA: TGTGCCAGCAGTCCGACAGGCGAGAGGGGATCGGCCCATGAGCAGTTCTTC; CDR3: CASSPTGERGSAHEQFF
D: TRBD1; V: TRBV5-8; size: .; J: TRBJ1-1; DNA: TGTGCCAGCAGCTGGAACCCGGGACAGGGTCCGAACACTGAAGCTTTCTTT; CDR3: CASSWNPGQGPNTEAFF